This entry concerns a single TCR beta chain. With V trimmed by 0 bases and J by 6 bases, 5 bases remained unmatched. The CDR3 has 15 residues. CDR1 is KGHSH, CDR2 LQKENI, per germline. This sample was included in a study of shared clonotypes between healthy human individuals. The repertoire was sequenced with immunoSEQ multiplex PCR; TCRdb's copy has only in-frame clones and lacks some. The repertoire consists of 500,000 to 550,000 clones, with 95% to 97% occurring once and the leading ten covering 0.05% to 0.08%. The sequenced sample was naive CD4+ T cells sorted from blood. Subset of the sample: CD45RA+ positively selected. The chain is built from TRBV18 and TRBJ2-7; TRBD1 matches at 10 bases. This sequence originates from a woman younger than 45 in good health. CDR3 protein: CASSPPGTGVSEQYF. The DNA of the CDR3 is TGTGCCAGCTCACCACCCGGGACAGGGGTTTCCGAGCAGTACTTC.